Shown below are 10 T cell receptor beta chains from a single sample sequenced in a study of PD-1 blockade in mismatch repair-deficient tumors. The time point is: approximately ten-day in vitro stimulation with candidate neoantigen peptide 2. TCRdb's copy holds only in-frame clones and misses some; the assay was immunoSEQ multiplex PCR. The repertoire holds 8,500 to 10,000 clones, 86% seen once, with more than 20% in the top ten. Their cognate antigens are unknown. Sequencing used cells cultured in vitro, obtained from a patient treated with pembrolizumab. The receptors shown here come from an adult with mismatch repair-deficient cancer.

The chain uses TRBV9 and TRBJ2-7; 12 bases match TRBD2. V shed 0 bases, J shed 3 bases, and the junction held 1 base outside the gene matches. Germline V gives CDR1 SGDLS, CDR2 YYNGEE. The CDR3 is made up of 15 amino acids. The CDR3 reads CASSVGTSGNYEQYF. DNA of the CDR3: TGTGCCAGCAGCGTAGGGACTAGCGGGAACTACGAGCAGTACTTC. Drawing the rest from reference TRBV9 and TRBJ2-7, the complete variable domain is DSGVTQTPKHLITATGQRVTLRCSPRSGDLSVYWYQQSLDQGLQFLIQYYNGEERAKGNILERFSAQQFPDLHSELNLSSLELGDSALYFCASSVGTSGNYEQYFGPGTRLTVT.

The chain joins TRBV27 to TRBJ1-1; 7 bases agree with TRBD1. The CDR3 length is 14 residues. V was clipped by 5 bases and J by 1 base; unmatched bases: 4. Germline V gives CDR1 MNHEY, CDR2 SMNVEV (reference sequence). The CDR3 DNA sequence: TGTGCCAGCAGTGATCGACAGGGGAACACTGAAGCTTTCTTT. Protein sequence: CASSDRQGNTEAFF.

V gene TRBV5-3 combines with J gene TRBJ2-5; D not resolved. TRBV5-3 is classed as an ORF, of uncertain function. The CDR3 covers 16 residues. V shed 0 bases and J shed 2 bases, with 14 bases lying between them. The CDR3 DNA sequence: TGTGCCAGAAGCTTGGGTCCGGGCCCAATTCAAGAGACCCAGTACTTC. Translation gives CARSLGPGPIQETQYF.

The J gene is TRBJ2-1, the V gene TRBV7-3; tentative D call: TRBD1 (5 bases). V was clipped by 2 bases and J by 6 bases, with 11 bases between them. This CDR3 is 14 amino acids long. The germline V gene has CDR1 SGHTA and CDR2 FQGTGA. CDR3 bases: TGTGCCAGCAGCTTACCAGGGCTGGTCAATGAGCAGTTCTTC. It specifies CASSLPGLVNEQFF.

The chain combines TRBV7-3 with TRBJ2-1; TRBD2 matches 9 bases. The V and J ends lost 5 bases and 8 bases, in that order; junction bases with no gene match: 16. The CDR3 is 17 amino acids. The germline V gene encodes CDR1 SGHTA and CDR2 FQGTGA. CDR3 nucleotide sequence: TGTGCCAGCAGCCCCCGTGTCGCGGGAGGGCACTGGGATGAGCAGTTCTTC. It encodes CASSPRVAGGHWDEQFF. Full variable domain (remainder filled in from reference TRBV7-3 and TRBJ2-1): GAGVSQTPSNKVTEKGKYVELRCDPISGHTALYWYRQSLGQGPEFLIYFQGTGAADDSGLPNDRFFAVRPEGSVSTLKIQRTERGDSAVYLCASSPRVAGGHWDEQFFGPGTRLTVL.

This clone was picked up a small number of times. The chain carries TRBV5-1 and TRBJ1-3; D is unclear. V was trimmed by 3 bases and J by 4 bases, leaving 11 bases between them. Germline V lookup: CDR1 SGHRS, CDR2 YFSETQ. The CDR3 runs 14 residues. The chain's CDR3 is CASSSESAGNTIYF. The CDR3 nucleotides read TGCGCCAGCAGCTCGGAATCAGCGGGAAACACCATATATTTT.

V gene TRBV19 combines with J gene TRBJ2-7; 9 bases line up with TRBD1. V was clipped by 4 bases and J by 2 bases; unmatched bases: 6. The CDR3 covers 15 residues. CDR1 and CDR2 (germline): LNHDA, SQIVND (reference sequence). The CDR3 spells CASSRRTGATYEQYF. Written as DNA, the CDR3 is TGTGCCAGTAGTAGAAGGACAGGGGCTACCTACGAGCAGTACTTC.

In this sample, this clone turned up a few times. This sequence joins TRBV7-5 and TRBJ1-1; the table gives TRBD1 as D, unverified against the DNA. TRBV7-5 is described as a pseudogene. The CDR3 extends over 13 amino acids. CDR3 bases: TGTGCCAGCAGCTTAGACAGCTACACTGAAGCTTTCTTT. Translation gives CASSLDSYTEAFF.

The chain combines TRBV7-2 with TRBJ1-5; the D is unclear. V shed 5 bases and J shed 2 bases, with 10 bases lying between them. This CDR3 has 14 residues. CDR1 and CDR2 from the germline V gene are SGHTA and FQGNSA. DNA for the CDR3: TGTGCCAGCAGCCCCATTTATGGCAATCAGCCCCAGCATTTT. It yields the protein CASSPIYGNQPQHF.

V is TRBV2 and J is TRBJ2-1, with D tentatively TRBD1 (5 bases). The CDR3 has 13 amino acids. The V gene's germline CDR1 is SNHLY and CDR2 FYNNEI. Trimming took off 4 bases at V and 8 bases at J, with 12 bases between the two ends. CDR3 amino acids: CASSVRRGDEQFF. The CDR3 bases are TGTGCCAGCAGTGTTCGTAGGGGTGATGAGCAGTTCTTC.